Presented here are 14 T cell receptor beta chains from one specimen sequenced in a study of identical twins. One entry per CDR3 protein, called by TCRdb with MiXCR from the 5' RACE reads. The sample lists about 530,000 distinct CDR3 sequences, approximately 20% occurring once. The same sample was also studied in work on yellow fever vaccine responses in identical twins.

The sequenced sample consisted of CD4+ T cells sorted from blood. Receptors were obtained from a woman under 30 in good health.

This clonotype has more than one count but fewer than ten. This chain connects TRBV28 to TRBJ1-2; D gene unclear. V was pared by 10 bases and J by 8 bases, with 14 bases between. Germline values: CDR1 MDHEN, CDR2 SYDVKM. This CDR3 has 11 residues. The CDR3 sequence: CATTVGQGYTF. In DNA form, the CDR3 reads TGTGCCACCACAGTAGGGCAGGGCTACACCTTC.

The chain employs TRBV24-1 and TRBJ2-3; weak D call: TRBD1 (5 bases). Germline V gives CDR1 KGHDR, CDR2 SFDVKD. This CDR3 is 14 amino acids long. The V gene lost 5 bases and the J gene lost 4 bases, with 12 bases spanning the gap. CDR3 in amino acids: CATSGPRAPDTQYF. In DNA form, the CDR3 reads TGTGCCACCAGTGGGCCCAGGGCCCCAGATACGCAGTATTTT.

This clonotype was found a few times. Since the CDR3 does not end with the conserved phenylalanine or tryptophan, this likely comes from a read error. The V and J genes are TRBV7-2 and TRBJ2-3, with unresolved D. Germline loops: CDR1 SGHTA, CDR2 FQGNSA. V was pared by 1 base and J by 3 bases, with 11 bases between. This CDR3 has 15 amino acids. The CDR3 coding sequence is TGTGCCAGCAGCTTAGGGGAAACCCGTACAGATACGCAGTATATT. Encoded protein: CASSLGETRTDTQYI.

The CDR3 here is CATSDSTPAGGGVYNEQFF. In nucleotides, the CDR3 is TGTGCCACCAGTGACTCAACACCTGCCGGGGGGGGGGTCTACAATGAGCAGTTCTTC. The J gene is TRBJ2-1, the V gene TRBV24-1; 8 bases line up with TRBD2. The CDR3 sequence is 19 residues long. Germline CDR1 reads KGHDR; CDR2 reads SFDVKD. J gave up 3 bases and V 4 bases, and 16 bases lay outside the gene matches.

The chain employs TRBV4-1 and TRBJ2-3, with TRBD2 identical over 12 bases. The germline CDR1 and CDR2 sequences are MGHRA and YSYEKL. J gave up 3 bases and V 2 bases, and 6 bases lay outside the gene matches. This CDR3 is built from 17 residues. CDR3 bases: TGCGCCAGCAGCCAAATACCTAGCGGGAGGGGTACAGATACGCAGTATTTT. This codes for CASSQIPSGRGTDTQYF.

V and J are TRBV11-2 and TRBJ2-5, with TRBD2 identical over 7 bases. Germline CDR1 is SGHAT and CDR2 is FQNNGV. This CDR3 has 16 residues. Trimming took 5 bases from V and 5 from J; bases not matched to a gene: 14. CDR3 residues: CASSPRGDLGTETQYF. CDR3 DNA: TGTGCCAGCAGCCCCCGGGGGGACCTGGGAACGGAGACCCAGTACTTC.

In this sample, this clonotype turned up a few times. The rearrangement links TRBV6-1 to TRBJ1-2; possibly TRBD1 for D (5 bases). Germline V gene lookup returns CDR1 MNHNS and CDR2 SASEGT. V dropped 1 base and J dropped 2 bases, with 8 bases sitting between them. This CDR3 spans 14 amino acids. CDR3 sequence reads: CASSEVAGNYGYTF. The CDR3 region has the DNA TGTGCCAGCAGTGAAGTTGCAGGGAACTATGGCTACACCTTC.

This clonotype has only one observation. The V call is TRBV20-1, the J call TRBJ1-2, with D unclear. Germline values: CDR1 DFQATT, CDR2 SNEGSKA (reference sequence). V lost 6 bases, J lost 1 base, and 9 bases lay in between. The CDR3 has 12 residues. The CDR3 sequence: CSAYTDNYGYTF. In nucleotides, the CDR3 is TGCAGTGCCTACACCGATAACTATGGCTACACCTTC.

In its sample, this clonotype was seen many times. The CDR3 DNA is TGTGCCAGCAGCCCGGACAGGGACTATGGCTACACCTTC. Translating gives CASSPDRDYGYTF. The chain couples TRBV12-3 or TRBV12-4 to TRBJ1-2, with 8 bases that match TRBD1. V shed 6 bases and J 3 bases; nucleotides not matched to a gene: 3. The CDR3 runs 13 residues.

This clonotype came up a few times. This chain's CDR3 is CSGNLAGTADTQYF. CDR3 bases: TGCAGCGGCAACCTAGCGGGAACTGCAGATACGCAGTATTTT. The V call is TRBV29-1, the J call TRBJ2-3; 9 bases line up with TRBD2. V trimming: 7 bases; J trimming: 4 bases; junction bases outside the gene matches: 9. This CDR3 comprises 14 residues. Germline V gives CDR1 SQVTM, CDR2 ANQGSEA.

The chain uses TRBV18 and TRBJ2-4; the D call may be TRBD1 or TRBD2 (5 bases each). Deletions cut 3 bases from V and 0 bases from J, with 9 bases between. The CDR3 runs 15 residues. Germline V gene data show CDR1 as KGHSH and CDR2 as LQKENI. CDR3 region: CASSPGDLAKNIQYF. In DNA, the CDR3 is TGTGCCAGCTCACCGGGGGATTTAGCCAAAAACATTCAGTACTTC.

This chain uses TRBV20-1 with TRBJ2-7, with 11 bases lining up with TRBD1. The CDR3 covers 14 residues. Germline values: CDR1 DFQATT, CDR2 SNEGSKA (reference sequence). Trimming removed 5 bases from V and 0 bases from J; junction bases left unmatched: 3. The CDR3 nucleotides are TGCAGTGCTCGCGGACAGGGGGCCTCCTACGAGCAGTACGTC. Translation gives CSARGQGASYEQYV.

The rearrangement joins TRBV12-3 or TRBV12-4 to TRBJ2-7; unclear D gene. Between the trimmed V and J ends, which lost 5 bases and 2 bases, there was a span of 13 bases. The CDR3 has 14 residues. The CDR3 coding sequence is TGTGCCAGCAGTCTTGACATGCCCCCCTACGAGCAGTACTTC. It is translated as CASSLDMPPYEQYF.

The rearrangement links TRBV7-9 to TRBJ1-1; TRBD1 matches at 7 bases. The germline gives CDR1 SEHNR, CDR2 FQNEAQ (reference sequence). The CDR3 is 15 residues long. Trimming at V came to 5 bases and at J to 1 base, leaving 7 bases not matched to a gene. CDR3 coding DNA: TGTGCCAGCAGCCTAAGACAGGGCCCGAACACTGAAGCTTTCTTT. The encoded protein is CASSLRQGPNTEAFF.